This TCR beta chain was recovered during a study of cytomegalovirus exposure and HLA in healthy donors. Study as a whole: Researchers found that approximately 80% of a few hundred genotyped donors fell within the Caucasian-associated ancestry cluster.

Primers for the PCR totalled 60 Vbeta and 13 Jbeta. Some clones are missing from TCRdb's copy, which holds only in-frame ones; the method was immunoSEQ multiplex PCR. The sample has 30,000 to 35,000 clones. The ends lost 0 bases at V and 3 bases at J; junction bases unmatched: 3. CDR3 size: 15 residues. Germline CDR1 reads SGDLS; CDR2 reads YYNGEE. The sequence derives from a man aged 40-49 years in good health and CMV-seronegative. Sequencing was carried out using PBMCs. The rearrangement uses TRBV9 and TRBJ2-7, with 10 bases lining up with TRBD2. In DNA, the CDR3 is TGTGCCAGCAGCGTAGCAGCGGGAGGGATCTACGAGCAGTACTTC. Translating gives CASSVAAGGIYEQYF.